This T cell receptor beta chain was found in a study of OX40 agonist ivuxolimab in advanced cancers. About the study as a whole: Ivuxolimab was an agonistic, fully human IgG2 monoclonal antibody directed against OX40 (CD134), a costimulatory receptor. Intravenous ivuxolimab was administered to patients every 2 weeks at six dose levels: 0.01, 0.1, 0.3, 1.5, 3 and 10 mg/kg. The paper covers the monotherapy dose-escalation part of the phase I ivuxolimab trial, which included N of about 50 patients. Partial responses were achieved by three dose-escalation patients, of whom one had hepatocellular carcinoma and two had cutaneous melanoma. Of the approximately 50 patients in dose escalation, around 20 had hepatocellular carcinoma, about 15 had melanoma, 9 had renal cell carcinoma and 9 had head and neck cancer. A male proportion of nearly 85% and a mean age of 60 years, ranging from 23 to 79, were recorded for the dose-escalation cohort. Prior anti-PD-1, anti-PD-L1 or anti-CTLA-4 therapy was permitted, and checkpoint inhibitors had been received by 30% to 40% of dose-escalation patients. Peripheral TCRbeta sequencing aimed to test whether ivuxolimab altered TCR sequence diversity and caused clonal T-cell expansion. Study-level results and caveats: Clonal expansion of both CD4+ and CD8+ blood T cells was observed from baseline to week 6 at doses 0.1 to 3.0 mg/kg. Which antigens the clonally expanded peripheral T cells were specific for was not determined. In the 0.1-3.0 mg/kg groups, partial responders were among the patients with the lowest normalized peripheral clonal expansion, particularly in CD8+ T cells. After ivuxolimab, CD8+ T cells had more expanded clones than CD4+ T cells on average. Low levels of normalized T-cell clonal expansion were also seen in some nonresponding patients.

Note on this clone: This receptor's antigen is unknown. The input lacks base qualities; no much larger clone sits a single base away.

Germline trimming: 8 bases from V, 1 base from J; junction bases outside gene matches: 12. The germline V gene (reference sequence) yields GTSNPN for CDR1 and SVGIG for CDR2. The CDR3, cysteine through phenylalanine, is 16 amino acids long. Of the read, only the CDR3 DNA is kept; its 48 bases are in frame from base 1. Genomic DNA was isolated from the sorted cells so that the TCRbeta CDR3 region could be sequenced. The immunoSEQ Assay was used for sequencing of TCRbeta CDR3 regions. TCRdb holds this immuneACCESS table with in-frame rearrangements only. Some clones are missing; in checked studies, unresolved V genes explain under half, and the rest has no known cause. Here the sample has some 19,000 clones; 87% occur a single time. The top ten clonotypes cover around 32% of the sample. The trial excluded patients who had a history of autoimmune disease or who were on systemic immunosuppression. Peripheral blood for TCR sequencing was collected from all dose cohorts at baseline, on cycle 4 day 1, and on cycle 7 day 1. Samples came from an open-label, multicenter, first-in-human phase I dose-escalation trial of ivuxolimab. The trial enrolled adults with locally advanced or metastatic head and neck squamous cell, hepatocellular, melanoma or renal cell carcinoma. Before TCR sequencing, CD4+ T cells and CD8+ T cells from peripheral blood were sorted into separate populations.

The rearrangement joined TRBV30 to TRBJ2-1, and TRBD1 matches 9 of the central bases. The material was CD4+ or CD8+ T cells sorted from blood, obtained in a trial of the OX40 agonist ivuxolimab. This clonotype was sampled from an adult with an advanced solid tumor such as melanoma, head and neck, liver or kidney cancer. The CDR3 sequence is CARGDRVSLSYNEQFF. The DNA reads TGTGCCCGGGGGGACAGGGTGTCCCTTTCCTACAATGAGCAGTTCTTC.